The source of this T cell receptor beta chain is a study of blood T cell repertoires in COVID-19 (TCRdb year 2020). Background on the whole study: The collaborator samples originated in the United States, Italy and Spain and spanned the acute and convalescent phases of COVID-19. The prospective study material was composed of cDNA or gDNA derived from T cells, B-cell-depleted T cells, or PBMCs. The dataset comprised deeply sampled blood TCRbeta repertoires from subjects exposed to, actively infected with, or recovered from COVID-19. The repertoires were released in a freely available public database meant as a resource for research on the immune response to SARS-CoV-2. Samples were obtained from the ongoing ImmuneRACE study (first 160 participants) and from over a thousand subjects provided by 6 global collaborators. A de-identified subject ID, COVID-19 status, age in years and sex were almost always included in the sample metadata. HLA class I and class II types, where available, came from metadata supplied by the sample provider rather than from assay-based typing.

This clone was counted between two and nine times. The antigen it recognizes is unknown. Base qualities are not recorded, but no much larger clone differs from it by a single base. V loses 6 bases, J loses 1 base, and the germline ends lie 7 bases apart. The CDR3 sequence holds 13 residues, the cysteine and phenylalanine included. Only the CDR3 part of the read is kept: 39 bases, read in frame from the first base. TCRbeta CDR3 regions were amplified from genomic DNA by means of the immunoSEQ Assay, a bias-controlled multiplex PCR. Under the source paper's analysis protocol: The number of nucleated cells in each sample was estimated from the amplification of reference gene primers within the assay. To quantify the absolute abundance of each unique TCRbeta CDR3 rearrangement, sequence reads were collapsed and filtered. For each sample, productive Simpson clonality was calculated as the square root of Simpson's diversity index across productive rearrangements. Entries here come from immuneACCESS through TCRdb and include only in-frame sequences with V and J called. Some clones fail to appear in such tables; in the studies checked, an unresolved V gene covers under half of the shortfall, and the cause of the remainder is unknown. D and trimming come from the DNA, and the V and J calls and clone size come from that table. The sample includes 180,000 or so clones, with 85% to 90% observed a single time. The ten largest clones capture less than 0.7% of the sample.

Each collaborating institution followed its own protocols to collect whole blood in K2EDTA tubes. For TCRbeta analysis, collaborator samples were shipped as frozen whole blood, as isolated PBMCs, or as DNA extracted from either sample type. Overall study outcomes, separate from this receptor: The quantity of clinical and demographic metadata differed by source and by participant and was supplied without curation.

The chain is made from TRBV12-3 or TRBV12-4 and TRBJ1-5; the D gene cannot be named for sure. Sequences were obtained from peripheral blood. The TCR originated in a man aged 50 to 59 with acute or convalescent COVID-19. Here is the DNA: TGTGCCAGCAGGGCGGGGAGCAATCAGCCCCAGCATTTT. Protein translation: CASRAGSNQPQHF.